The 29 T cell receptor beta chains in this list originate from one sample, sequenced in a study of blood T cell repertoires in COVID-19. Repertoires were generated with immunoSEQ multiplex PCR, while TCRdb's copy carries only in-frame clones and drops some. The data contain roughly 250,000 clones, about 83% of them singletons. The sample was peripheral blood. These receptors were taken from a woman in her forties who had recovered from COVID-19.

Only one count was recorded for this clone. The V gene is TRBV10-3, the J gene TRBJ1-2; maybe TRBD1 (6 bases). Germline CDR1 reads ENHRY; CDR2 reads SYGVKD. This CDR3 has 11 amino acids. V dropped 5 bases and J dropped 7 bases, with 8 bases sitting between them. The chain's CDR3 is CAISTGFGYTF. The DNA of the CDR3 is TGTGCCATCAGTACAGGGTTTGGCTACACCTTC.

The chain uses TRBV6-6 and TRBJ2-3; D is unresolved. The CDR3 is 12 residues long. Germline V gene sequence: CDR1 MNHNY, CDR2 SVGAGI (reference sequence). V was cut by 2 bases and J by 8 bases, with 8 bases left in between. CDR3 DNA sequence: TGTGCCAGCAGTTACGATTCGCGTACGCAGTATTTT. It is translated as CASSYDSRTQYF.

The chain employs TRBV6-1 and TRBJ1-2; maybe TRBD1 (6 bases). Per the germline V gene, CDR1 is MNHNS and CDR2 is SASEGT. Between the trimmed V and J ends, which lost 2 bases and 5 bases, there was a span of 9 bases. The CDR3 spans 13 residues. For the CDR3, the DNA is TGTGCCAGCAGTGAAAGGACAGTATATGGCTACACCTTC. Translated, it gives CASSERTVYGYTF.

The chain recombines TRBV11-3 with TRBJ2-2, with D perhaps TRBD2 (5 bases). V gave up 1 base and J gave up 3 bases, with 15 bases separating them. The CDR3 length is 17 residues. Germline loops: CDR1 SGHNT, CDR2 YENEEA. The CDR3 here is CASSLGPESGYTGELFF. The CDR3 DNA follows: TGTGCCAGCAGCTTAGGCCCGGAGAGCGGATACACCGGGGAGCTGTTTTTT.

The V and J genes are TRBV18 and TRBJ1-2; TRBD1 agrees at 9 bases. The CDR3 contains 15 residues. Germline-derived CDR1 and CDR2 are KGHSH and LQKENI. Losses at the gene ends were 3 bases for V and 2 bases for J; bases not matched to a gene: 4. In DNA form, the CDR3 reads TGTGCCAGCTCACCGGGACAGGGTAGGAACTATGGCTACACCTTC. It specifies CASSPGQGRNYGYTF.

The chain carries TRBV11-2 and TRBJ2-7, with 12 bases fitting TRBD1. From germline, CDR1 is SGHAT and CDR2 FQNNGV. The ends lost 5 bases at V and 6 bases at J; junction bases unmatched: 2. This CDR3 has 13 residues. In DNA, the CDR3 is TGTGCCAGCAGCCGGGACAGGGGGCGCGAGCAGTACTTC. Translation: CASSRDRGREQYF.

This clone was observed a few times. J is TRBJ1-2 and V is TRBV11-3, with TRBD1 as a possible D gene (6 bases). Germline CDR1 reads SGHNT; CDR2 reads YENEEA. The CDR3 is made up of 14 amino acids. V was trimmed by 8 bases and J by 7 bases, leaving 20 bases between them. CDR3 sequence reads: CASEHPKGVSGYTF. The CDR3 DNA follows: TGTGCCAGCGAGCACCCGAAGGGGGTGAGTGGCTACACCTTC.

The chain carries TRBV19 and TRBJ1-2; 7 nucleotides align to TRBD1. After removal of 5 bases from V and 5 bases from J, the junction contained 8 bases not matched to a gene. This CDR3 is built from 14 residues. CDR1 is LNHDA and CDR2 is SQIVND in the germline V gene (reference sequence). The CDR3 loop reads CASSPRTGLYGYTF. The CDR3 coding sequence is TGTGCCAGTAGTCCCCGGACAGGCTTATATGGCTACACCTTC. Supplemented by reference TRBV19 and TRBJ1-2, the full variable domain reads DGGITQSPKYLFRKEGQNVTLSCEQNLNHDAMYWYRQDPGQGLRLIYYSQIVNDFQKGDIAEGYSVSREKKESFPLTVTSAQKNPTAFYLCASSPRTGLYGYTFGSGTRLTVV.

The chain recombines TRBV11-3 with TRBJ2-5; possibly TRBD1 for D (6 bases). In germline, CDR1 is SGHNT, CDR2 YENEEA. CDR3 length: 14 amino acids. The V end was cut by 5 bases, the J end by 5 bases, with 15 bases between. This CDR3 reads CASSHQGSGETQYF. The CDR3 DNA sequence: TGTGCCAGCAGCCACCAGGGGTCAGGGGAGACCCAGTACTTC.

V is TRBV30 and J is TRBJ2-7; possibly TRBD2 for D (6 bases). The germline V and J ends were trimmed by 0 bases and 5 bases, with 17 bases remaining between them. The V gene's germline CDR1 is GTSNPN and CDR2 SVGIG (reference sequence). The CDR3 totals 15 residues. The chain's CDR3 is CAWSVGGTEGHEQYF. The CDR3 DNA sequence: TGTGCCTGGAGTGTTGGGGGGACGGAGGGCCACGAGCAGTACTTC.

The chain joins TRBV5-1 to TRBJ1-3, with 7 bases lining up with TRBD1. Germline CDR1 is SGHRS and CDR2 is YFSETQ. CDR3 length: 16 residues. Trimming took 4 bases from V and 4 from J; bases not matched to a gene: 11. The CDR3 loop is CASSPLTGSDGNTIYF. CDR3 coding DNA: TGCGCCAGCAGCCCGCTGACAGGGTCGGACGGAAACACCATATATTTT.

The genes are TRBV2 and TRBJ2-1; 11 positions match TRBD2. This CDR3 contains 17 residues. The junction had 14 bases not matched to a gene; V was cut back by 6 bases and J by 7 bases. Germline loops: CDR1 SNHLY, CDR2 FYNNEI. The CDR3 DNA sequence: TGTGCCAGCAGGGCAACCCTGGGACTAGCGGTCGGAAATGAGCAGTTCTTC. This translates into CASRATLGLAVGNEQFF.

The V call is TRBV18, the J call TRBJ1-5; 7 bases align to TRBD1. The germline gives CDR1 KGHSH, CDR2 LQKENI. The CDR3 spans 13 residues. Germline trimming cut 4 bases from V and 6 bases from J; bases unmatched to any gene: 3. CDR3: CASSQGGLQPQHF. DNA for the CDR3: TGTGCCAGCTCACAAGGGGGCCTTCAGCCCCAGCATTTT.

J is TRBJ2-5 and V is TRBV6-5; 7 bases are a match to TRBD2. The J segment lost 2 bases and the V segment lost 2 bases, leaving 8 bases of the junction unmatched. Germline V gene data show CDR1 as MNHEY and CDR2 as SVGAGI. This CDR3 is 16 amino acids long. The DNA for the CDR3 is TGTGCCAGCAGTTACACTACTCCGGGACTACAAGAGACCCAGTACTTC. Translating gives CASSYTTPGLQETQYF.

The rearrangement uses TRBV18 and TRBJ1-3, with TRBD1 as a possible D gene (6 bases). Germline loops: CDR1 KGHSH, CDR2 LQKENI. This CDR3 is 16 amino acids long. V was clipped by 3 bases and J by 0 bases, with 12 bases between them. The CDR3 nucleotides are TGTGCCAGCTCACCGTGGGACACCGGCTCTGGAAACACCATATATTTT. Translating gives CASSPWDTGSGNTIYF.

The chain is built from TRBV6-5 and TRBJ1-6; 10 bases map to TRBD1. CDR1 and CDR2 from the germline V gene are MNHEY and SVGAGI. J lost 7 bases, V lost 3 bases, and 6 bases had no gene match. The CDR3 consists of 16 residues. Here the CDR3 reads CASSYRQGASNSPLHF. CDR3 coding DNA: TGTGCCAGCAGTTATCGACAGGGGGCGTCGAATTCACCCCTCCACTTT.

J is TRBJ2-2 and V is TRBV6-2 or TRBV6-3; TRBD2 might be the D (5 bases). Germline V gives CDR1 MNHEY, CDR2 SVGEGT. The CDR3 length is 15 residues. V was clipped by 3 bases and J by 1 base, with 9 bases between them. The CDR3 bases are TGTGCCAGCAGTTATTCGGGATTGAACACCGGGGAGCTGTTTTTT. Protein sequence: CASSYSGLNTGELFF.

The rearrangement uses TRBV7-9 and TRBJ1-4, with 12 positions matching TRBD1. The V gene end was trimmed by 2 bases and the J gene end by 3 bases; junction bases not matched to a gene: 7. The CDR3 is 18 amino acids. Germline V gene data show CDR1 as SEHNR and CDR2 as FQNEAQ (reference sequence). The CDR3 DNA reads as TGTGCCAGCAGCTTATGGAGGGGACAGGGGGCTGCTAATGAAAAACTGTTTTTT. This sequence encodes CASSLWRGQGAANEKLFF.

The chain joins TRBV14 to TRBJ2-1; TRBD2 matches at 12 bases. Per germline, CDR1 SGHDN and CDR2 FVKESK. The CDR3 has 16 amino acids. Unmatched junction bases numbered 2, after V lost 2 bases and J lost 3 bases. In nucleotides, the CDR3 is TGTGCCAGCAGCCAACCGGGACTAGCGGGCTACAATGAGCAGTTCTTC. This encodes CASSQPGLAGYNEQFF.

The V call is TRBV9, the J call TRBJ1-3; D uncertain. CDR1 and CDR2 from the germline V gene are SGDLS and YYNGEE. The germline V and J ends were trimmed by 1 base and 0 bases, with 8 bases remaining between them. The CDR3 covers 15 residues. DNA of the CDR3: TGTGCCAGCAGCGTAAATGCGTTCTCTGGAAACACCATATATTTT. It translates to CASSVNAFSGNTIYF. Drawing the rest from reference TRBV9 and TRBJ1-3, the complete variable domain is DSGVTQTPKHLITATGQRVTLRCSPRSGDLSVYWYQQSLDQGLQFLIQYYNGEERAKGNILERFSAQQFPDLHSELNLSSLELGDSALYFCASSVNAFSGNTIYFGEGSWLTVV.

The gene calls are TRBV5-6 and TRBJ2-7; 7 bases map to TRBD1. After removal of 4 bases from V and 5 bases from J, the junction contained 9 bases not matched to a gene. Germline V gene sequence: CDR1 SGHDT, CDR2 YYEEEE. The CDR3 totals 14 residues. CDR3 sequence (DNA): TGTGCCAGCAGCCGTTTACAGGGGAAGGACGAGCAGTACTTC. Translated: CASSRLQGKDEQYF.

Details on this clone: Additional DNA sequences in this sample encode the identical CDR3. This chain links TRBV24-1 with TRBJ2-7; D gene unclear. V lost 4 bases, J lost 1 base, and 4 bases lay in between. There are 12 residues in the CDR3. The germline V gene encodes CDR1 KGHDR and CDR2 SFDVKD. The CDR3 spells CATSDSSYEQYF. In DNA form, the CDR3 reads TGTGCCACCAGTGACTCGTCCTACGAGCAGTACTTC.

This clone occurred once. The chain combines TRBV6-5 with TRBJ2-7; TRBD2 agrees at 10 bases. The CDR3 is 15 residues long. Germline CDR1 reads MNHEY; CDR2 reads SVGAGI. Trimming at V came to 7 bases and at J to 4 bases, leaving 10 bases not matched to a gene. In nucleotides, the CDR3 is TGTGCCAGCAACGAGGGCGGACTAGCGGTATACGAGCAGTACTTC. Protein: CASNEGGLAVYEQYF.

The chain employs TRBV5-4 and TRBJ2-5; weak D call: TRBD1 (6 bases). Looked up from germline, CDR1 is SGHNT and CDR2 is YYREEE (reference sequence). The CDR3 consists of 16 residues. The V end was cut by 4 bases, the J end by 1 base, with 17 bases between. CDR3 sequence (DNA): TGTGCCAGCAGCCCCACCCCACTGGACAGCCAAGAGACCCAGTACTTC. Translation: CASSPTPLDSQETQYF.

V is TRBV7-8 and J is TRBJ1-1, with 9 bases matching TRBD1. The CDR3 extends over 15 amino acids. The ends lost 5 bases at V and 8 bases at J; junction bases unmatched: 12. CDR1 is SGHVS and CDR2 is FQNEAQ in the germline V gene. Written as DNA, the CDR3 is TGTGCCAGCAGCACGGGACAGGGTAGGTCGGCGGAAGCTTTCTTT. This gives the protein CASSTGQGRSAEAFF.

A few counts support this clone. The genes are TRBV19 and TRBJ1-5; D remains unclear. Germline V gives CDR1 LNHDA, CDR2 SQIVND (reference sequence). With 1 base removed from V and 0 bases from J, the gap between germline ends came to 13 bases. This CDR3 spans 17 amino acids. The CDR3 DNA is TGTGCCAGTAGTATAGTGAGAACTACCCCTAGCAATCAGCCCCAGCATTTT. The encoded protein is CASSIVRTTPSNQPQHF.

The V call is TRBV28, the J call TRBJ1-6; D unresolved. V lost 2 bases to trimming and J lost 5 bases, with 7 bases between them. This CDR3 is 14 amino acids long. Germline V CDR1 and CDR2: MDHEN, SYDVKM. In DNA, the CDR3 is TGTGCCAGCAGTTTAGCACAGAATAATTCACCCCTCCACTTT. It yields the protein CASSLAQNNSPLHF.

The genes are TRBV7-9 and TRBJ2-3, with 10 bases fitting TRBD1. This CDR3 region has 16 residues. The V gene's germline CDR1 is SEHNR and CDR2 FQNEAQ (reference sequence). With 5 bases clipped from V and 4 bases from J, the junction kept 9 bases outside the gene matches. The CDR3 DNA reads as TGTGCCAGCAGCCCAAAGACAGGGGGCATTGCAGATACGCAGTATTTT. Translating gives CASSPKTGGIADTQYF.

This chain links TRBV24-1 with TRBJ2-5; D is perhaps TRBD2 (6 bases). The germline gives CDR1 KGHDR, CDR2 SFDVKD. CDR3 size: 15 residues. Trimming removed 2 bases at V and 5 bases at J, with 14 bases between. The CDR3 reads CATSDSGTPGETQYF. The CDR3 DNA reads TGTGCCACCAGTGATTCCGGGACTCCGGGGGAGACCCAGTACTTC.